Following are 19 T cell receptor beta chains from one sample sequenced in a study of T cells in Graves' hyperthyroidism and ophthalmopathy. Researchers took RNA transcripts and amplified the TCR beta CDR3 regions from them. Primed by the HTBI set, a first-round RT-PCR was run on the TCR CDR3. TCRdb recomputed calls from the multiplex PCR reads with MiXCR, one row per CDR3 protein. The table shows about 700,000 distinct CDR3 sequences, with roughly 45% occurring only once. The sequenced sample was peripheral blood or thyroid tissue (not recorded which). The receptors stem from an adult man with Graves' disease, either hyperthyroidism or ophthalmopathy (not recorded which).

The CDR3 reads CASSLGWAYGYTF. CDR3 coding DNA: TGTGCCAGCAGCTTAGGGTGGGCCTATGGCTACACCTTC. The V call is TRBV7-8, the J call TRBJ1-2; no definite D call. The CDR3 loop spans 13 amino acids. From germline, CDR1 is SGHVS and CDR2 FQNEAQ. V lost 1 base and J lost 4, with 7 bases in between. The full variable domain, rest sourced from reference TRBV7-8 and TRBJ1-2, is GAGVSQSPRYKVAKRGQDVALRCDPISGHVSLFWYQQALGQGPEFLTYFQNEAQLDKSGLPSDRFFAERPEGSVSTLKIQRTQQEDSAVYLCASSLGWAYGYTFGSGTRLTVV.

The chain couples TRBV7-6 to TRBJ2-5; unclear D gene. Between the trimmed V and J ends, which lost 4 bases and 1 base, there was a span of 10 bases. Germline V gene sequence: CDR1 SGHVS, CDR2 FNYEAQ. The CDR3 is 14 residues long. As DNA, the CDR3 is TGTGCCAGCAGCTCCCGACGGATCCAAGAGACCCAGTACTTC. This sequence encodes CASSSRRIQETQYF. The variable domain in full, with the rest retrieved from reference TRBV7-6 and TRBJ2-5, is GAGVSQSPRYKVTKRGQDVALRCDPISGHVSLYWYRQALGQGPEFLTYFNYEAQQDKSGLPNDRFSAERPEGSISTLTIQRTEQRDSAMYRCASSSRRIQETQYFGPGTRLLVL.

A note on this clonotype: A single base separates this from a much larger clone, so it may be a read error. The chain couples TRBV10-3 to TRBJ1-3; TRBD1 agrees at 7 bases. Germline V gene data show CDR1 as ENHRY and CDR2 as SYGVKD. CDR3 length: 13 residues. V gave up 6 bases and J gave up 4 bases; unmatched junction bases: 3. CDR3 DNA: TGTGCCATCAGCCCGGGACAGGGAAACACCATATATTTT. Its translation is CAISPGQGNTIYF.

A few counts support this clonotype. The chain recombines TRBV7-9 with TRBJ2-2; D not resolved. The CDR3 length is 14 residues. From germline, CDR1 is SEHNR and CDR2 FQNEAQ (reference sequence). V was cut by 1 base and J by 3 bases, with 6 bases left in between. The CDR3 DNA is TGTGCCAGCAGCTTAGGTCAGCACACCGGGGAGCTGTTTTTT. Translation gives CASSLGQHTGELFF.

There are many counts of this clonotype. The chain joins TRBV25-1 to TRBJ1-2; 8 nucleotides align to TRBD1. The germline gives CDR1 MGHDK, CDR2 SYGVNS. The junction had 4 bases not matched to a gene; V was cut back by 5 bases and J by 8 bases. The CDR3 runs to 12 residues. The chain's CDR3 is CASSRTGIGYTF. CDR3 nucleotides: TGTGCCAGCAGTCGGACAGGGATCGGCTACACCTTC.

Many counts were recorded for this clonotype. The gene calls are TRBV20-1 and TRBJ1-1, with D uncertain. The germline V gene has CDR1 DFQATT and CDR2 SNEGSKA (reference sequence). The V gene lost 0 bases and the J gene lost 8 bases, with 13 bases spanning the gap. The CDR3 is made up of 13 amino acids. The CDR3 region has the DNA TGCAGTGCTAGAGATCCGACCCACTTCGAAGCTTTCTTT. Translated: CSARDPTHFEAFF.

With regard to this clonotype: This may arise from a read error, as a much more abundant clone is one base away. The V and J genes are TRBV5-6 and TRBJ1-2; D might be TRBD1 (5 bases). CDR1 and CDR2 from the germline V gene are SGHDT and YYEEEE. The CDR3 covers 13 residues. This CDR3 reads CAGRSDRSYGYTF. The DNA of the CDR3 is TGTGCCGGCAGATCTGACAGATCCTATGGCTACACCTTC.

In nucleotides, the CDR3 is TGTGCCAGCAGCTTATCTTCTGGGCAGGATAGCAATCAGCCCCAGCATTTT. It encodes CASSLSSGQDSNQPQHF. The chain is built from TRBV12-3 or TRBV12-4 and TRBJ1-5; no reliable D call. The CDR3 is 17 amino acids. Trimming left V 6 bases short and J 0 bases short, with 18 bases between.

The CDR3 nucleotides read TGTGCCAGCAGCTTAGCGGGAAATCAGCCCGGGGAGCTGTTTTTT. Its protein product is CASSLAGNQPGELFF. This chain uses TRBV7-2 with TRBJ2-2; D unresolved. From germline, CDR1 is SGHTA and CDR2 FQGNSA. V lost 0 bases to trimming and J lost 6 bases, with 11 bases between them. This CDR3 contains 15 residues.

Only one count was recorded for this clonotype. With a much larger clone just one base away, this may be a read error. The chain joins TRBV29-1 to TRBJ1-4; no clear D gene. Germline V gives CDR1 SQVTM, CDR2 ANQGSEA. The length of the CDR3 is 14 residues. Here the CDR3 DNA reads TGCAACGTTGCCCTCGGAACAACTAATGAAAAACTGTTTTTT. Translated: CNVALGTTNEKLFF.

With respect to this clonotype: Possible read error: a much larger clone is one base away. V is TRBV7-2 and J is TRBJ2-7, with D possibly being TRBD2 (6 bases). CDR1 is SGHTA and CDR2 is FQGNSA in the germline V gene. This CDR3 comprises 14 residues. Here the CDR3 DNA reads TGTGCCAGCAGCACCGACAGAGAATCGGGGGAGCACTACTTC. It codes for CASSTDRESGEHYF.

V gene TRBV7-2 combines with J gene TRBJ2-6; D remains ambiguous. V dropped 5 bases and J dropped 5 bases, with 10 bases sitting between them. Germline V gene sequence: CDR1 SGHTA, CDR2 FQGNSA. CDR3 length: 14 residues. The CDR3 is CASSTGSRANVLTF. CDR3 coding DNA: TGTGCCAGCAGCACCGGTTCTAGGGCCAACGTCCTGACTTTC.

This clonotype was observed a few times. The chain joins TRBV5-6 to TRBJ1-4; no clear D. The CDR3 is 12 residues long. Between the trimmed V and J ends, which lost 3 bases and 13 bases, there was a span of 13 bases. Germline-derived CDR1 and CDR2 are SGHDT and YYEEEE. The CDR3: CASSSDRVGLFF. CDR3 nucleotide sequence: TGTGCCAGCAGCTCCGATCGAGTAGGACTGTTTTTT.

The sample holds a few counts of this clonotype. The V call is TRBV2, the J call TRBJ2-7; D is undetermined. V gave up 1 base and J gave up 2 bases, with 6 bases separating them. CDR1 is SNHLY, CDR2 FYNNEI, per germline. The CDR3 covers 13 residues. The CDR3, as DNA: TGTGCCAGCAGTGAAGAATATACCTACGAGCAGTACTTC. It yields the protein CASSEEYTYEQYF.

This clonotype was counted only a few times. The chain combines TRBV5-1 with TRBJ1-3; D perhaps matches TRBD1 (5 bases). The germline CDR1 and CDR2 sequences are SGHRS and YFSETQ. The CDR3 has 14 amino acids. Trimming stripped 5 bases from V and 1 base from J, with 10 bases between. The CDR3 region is CASSHGQSGNTIYF. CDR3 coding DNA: TGCGCCAGCAGTCATGGACAATCTGGAAACACCATATATTTT.

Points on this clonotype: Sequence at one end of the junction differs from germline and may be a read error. The CDR3 loop reads CASKQAKGRTEAFF. The CDR3, as DNA: TGCGCCAGCAAACAGGCAAAAGGCCGCACTGAAGCTTTCTTT. The genes are TRBV13 and TRBJ1-1, with a possible D match to TRBD1 (5 bases). This CDR3 spans 14 amino acids. Per germline, CDR1 PRHDT and CDR2 FYEKMQ (reference sequence).

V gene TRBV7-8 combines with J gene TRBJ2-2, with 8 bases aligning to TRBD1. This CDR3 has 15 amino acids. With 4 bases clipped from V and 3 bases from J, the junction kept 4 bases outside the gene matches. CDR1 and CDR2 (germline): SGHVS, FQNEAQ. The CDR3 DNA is TGTGCCAGCAGCTCGAACAGGGGGGACACCGGGGAGCTGTTTTTT. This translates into CASSSNRGDTGELFF.

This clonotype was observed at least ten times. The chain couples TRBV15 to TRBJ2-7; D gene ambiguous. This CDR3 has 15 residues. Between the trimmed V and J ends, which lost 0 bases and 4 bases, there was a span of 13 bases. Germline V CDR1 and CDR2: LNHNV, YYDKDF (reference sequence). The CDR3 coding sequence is TGTGCCACCAGCAGAGATCAAGGGATCTCATACGAGCAGTACTTC. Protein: CATSRDQGISYEQYF. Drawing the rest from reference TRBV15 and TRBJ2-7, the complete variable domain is DAMVIQNPRYQVTQFGKPVTLSCSQTLNHNVMYWYQQKSSQAPKLLFHYYDKDFNNEADTPDNFQSRRPNTSFCFLDIRSPGLGDTAMYLCATSRDQGISYEQYFGPGTRLTVT.

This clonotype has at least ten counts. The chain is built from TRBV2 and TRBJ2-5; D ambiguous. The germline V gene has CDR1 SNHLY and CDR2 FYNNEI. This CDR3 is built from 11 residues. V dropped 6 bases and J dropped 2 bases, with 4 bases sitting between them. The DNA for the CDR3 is TGTGCCAGCAGACCACAAGAGACCCAGTACTTC. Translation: CASRPQETQYF.